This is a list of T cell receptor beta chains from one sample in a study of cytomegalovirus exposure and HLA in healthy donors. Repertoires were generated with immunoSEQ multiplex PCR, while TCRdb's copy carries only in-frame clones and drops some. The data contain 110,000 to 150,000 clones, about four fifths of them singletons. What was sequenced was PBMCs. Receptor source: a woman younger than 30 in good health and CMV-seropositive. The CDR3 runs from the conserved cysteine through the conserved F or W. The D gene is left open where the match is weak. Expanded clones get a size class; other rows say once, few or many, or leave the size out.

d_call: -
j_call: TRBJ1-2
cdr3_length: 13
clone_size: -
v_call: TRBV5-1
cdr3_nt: TGCGCCAGCAGCTCCACAGGGAACTATGGCTACACCTTC
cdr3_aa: CASSSTGNYGYTF

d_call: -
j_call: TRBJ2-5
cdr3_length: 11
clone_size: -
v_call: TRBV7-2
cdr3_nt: TGTGCCAGCAGCCCCAAAGAGACCCAGTACTTC
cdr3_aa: CASSPKETQYF

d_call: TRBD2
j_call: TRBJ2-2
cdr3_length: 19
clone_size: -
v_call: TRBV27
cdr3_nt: TGTGCCAGCAGTTTAAGGGGACTAGCGGGGGCCTCGAACACCGGGGAGCTGTTTTTT
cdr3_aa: CASSLRGLAGASNTGELFF

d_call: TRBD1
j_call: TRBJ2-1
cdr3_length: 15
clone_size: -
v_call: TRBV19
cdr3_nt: TGTGCCAGTAATATGGACAGGGCTGCCTACAATGAGCAGTTCTTC
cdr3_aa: CASNMDRAAYNEQFF

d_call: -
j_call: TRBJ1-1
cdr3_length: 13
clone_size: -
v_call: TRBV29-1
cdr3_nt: TGCAGCGTCGGCTGGAGGATGAACACTGAAGCTTTCTTT
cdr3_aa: CSVGWRMNTEAFF

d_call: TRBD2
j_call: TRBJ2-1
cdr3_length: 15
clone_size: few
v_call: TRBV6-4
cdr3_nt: TGTGCCAGCAGTGACGGACTAGCGGGGGGCAATGAGCAGTTCTTC
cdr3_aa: CASSDGLAGGNEQFF

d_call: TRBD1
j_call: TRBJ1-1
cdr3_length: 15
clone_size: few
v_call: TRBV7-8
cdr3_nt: TGTGCCAGCAGCCCTACAGGGGAACCATACACTGAAGCTTTCTTT
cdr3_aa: CASSPTGEPYTEAFF

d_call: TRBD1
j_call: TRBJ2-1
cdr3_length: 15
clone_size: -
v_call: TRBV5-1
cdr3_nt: TGCGCCAGCAGCACATGGGACAGGGAGAGCAATGAGCAGTTCTTC
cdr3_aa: CASSTWDRESNEQFF

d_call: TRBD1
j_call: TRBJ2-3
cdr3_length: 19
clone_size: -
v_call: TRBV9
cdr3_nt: TGTGCCAGCAGCGTAGGGTTGAGGGGGCGCCTCCCGGACACAGATACGCAGTATTTT
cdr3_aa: CASSVGLRGRLPDTDTQYF

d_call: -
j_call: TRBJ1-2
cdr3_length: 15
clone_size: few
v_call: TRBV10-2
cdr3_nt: TGCGCCAGCAGTGAGGAGGGGACCCGGGGGGATGGCTACACCTTC
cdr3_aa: CASSEEGTRGDGYTF

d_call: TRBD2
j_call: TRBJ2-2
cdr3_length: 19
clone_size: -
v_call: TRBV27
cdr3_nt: TGTGCCAGCAGTTTAACGATAGCGGGGCGAGGCCCGAAGGTGCGGGAGCTGTTTTTT
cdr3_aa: CASSLTIAGRGPKVRELFF

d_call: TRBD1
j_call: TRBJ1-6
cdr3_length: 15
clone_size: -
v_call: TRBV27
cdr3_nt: TGTGCCAGCAGTTTCCGGGACAGCTATAATTCACCCCTCCACTTT
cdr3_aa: CASSFRDSYNSPLHF

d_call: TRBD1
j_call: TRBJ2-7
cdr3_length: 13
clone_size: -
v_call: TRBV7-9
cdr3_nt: TGTGCCAGCAGCGCGACAGGGGACTACGAGCAGTACTTC
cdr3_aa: CASSATGDYEQYF

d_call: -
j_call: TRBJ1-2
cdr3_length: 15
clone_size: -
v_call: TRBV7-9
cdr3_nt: TGTGCCAGCAGCTTCCCCACGGGGGGTGACTATGGCTACACCTTC
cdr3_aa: CASSFPTGGDYGYTF

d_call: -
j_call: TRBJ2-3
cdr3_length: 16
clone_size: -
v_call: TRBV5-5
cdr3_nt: TGTGCCAGCAGCTTGGGGGCTGCCCCTAGCACAGATACGCAGTATTTT
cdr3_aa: CASSLGAAPSTDTQYF

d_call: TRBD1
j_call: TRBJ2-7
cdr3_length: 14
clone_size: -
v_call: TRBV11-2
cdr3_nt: TGTGCCAGCAGCCTAACGGACAGGGTAGGCGAGCAGTACTTC
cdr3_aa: CASSLTDRVGEQYF

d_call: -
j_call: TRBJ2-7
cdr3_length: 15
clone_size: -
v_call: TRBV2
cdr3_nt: TGTGCCAGCAGTGCGGTCGCCGTGGCGGGCTACGAGCAGTACTTC
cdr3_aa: CASSAVAVAGYEQYF

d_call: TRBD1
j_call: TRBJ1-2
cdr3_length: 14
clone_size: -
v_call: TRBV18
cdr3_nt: TGTGCCAGCTCACCAGGACAGGGGGCGGATGGCTACACCTTC
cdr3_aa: CASSPGQGADGYTF

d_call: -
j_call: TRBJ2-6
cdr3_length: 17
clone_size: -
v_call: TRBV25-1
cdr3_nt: TGTGCCAGCCCTGGGCAGGGTGGGTGGTATGGGGCCAACGTCCTGACTTTC
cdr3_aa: CASPGQGGWYGANVLTF

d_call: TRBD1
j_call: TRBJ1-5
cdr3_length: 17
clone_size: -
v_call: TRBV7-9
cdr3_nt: TGTGCCAGCAGCTCATTACAGGGGGGTCCTAGCAATCAGCCCCAGCATTTT
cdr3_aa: CASSSLQGGPSNQPQHF

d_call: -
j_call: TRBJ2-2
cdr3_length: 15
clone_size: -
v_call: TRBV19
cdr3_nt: TGTGCCAGTTTAAGGGGGGGAAGGAACACCGGGGAGCTGTTTTTT
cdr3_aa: CASLRGGRNTGELFF

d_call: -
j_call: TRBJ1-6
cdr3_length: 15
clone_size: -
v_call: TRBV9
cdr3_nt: TGTGCCAGCAGCCCACAGGGTGGCTATAATTCACCCCTCCACTTT
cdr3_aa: CASSPQGGYNSPLHF

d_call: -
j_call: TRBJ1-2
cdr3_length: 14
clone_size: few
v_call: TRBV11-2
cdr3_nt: TGTGCCAGCACCCTGTCCCAGGGTAACTATGGCTACACCTTC
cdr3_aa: CASTLSQGNYGYTF

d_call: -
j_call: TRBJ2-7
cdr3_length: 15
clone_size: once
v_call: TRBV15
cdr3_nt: TGTGCCACCAGCGGGGGCCTAAGGGAGACCTACGAGCAGTACTTC
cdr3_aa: CATSGGLRETYEQYF

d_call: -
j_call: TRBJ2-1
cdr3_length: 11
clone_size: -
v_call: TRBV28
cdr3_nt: TGTGCCAGCAGTGCGATGCGCGAGCAGTTCTTC
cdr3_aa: CASSAMREQFF

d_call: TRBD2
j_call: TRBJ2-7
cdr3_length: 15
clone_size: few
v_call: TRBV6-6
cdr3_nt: TGTGCCAGCAGTTACTCGAGCGGGGGGAGCTACGAGCAGTACTTC
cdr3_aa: CASSYSSGGSYEQYF

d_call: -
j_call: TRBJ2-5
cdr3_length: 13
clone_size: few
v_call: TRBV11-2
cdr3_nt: TGTGCCAGCAGCCAGGGGTTCCAAGAGACCCAGTACTTC
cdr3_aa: CASSQGFQETQYF

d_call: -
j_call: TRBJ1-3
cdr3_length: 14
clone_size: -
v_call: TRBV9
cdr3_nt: TGTGCCAGCAGCGTATCTGGGGGCTTAAACACCATATATTTT
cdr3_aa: CASSVSGGLNTIYF

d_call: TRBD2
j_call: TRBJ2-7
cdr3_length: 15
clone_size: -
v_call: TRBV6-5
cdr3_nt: TGTGCCAGCAGTACTTCCCCGGGGGGCTCCTACGAGCAGTACTTC
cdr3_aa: CASSTSPGGSYEQYF

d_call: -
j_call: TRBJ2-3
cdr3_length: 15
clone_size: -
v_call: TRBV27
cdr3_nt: TGTGCCAGCCGATTAACACCATTTCCCACAGATACGCAGTATTTT
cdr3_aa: CASRLTPFPTDTQYF

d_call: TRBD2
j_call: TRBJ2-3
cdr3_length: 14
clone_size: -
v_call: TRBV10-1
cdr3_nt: TGCGCCAGCAGTCGCGGGGGGCTCTCAGATACGCAGTATTTT
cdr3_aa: CASSRGGLSDTQYF

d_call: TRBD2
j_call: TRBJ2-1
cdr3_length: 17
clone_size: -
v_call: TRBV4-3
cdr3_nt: TGCGCCAGCAGCCAATCGGGACTAGCGGGGCCGGGAAATGAGCAGTTCTTC
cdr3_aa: CASSQSGLAGPGNEQFF

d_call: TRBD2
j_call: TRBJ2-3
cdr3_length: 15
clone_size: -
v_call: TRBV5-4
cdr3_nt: TGTGCCAGCAGTCAAAGCGGGGGGGAAACAGATACGCAGTATTTT
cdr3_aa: CASSQSGGETDTQYF

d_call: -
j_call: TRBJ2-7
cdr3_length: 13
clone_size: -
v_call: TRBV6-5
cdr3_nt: TGTGCCAGCAGACTCAGGGAGGTGGACGAGCAGTACTTC
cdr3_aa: CASRLREVDEQYF

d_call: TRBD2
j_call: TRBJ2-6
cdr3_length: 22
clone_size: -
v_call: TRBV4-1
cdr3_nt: TGCGCCAGCAGCCTCCGGACAGCCTTAGCGGGGGGAATCTTCTCTGGGGCCAACGTCCTGACTTTC
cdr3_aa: CASSLRTALAGGIFSGANVLTF

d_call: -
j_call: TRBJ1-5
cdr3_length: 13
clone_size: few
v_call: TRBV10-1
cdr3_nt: TGCGCCAGCAGCCCTTCTGGCAATCAGCCCCAGCATTTT
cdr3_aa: CASSPSGNQPQHF

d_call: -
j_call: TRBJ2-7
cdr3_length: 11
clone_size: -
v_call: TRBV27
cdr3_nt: TGTGCCAGCCGCAAGGGGGACGAGCAGTACTTC
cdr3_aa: CASRKGDEQYF

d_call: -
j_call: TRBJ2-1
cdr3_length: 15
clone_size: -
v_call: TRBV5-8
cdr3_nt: TGTGCCAGCAGCTTGGATAGGGGAGGCTACAATGAGCAGTTCTTC
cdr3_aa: CASSLDRGGYNEQFF

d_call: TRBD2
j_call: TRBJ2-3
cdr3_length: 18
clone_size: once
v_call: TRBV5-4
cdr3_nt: TGTGCCAGCAGCTTGGTCGGGCGGGGGGCCAAAAGCACAGATACGCAGTATTTT
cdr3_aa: CASSLVGRGAKSTDTQYF

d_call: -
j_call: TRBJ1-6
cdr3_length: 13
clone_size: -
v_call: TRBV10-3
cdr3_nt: TGTGCCATCGCTACGACAGATTCTTCACCCCTCCACTTT
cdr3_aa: CAIATTDSSPLHF

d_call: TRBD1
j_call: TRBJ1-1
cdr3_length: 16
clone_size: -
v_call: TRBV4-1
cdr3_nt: TGCGCCAGCAGCCAAGGGGACAGGGGTATCAGCACTGAAGCTTTCTTT
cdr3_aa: CASSQGDRGISTEAFF

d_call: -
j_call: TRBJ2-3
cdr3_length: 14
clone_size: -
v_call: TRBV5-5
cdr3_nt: TGTGCCAGCAGCTTGGGCGTCCGAGGAGATACGCAGTATTTT
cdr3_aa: CASSLGVRGDTQYF

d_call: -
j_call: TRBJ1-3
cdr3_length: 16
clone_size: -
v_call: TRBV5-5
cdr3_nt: TGTGCCAGCAGCCCCTTGCCAGACAGCTCTGGAAACACCATATATTTT
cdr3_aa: CASSPLPDSSGNTIYF

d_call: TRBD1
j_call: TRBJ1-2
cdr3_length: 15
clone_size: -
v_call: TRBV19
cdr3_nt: TGTGCCAGTAGTACAGTTTCACAGGGGAGCAGGGGCTACACCTTC
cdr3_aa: CASSTVSQGSRGYTF

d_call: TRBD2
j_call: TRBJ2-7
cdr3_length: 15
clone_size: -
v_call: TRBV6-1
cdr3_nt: TGTGCCAGCAGCGCCGGGACTAGTCCCCTCTACGAGCAGTACTTC
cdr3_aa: CASSAGTSPLYEQYF

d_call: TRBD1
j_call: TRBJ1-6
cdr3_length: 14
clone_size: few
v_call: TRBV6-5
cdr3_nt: TGTGCCAGCAGTCCCCCGGGACAGGGTTCACCCCTCCACTTT
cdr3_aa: CASSPPGQGSPLHF

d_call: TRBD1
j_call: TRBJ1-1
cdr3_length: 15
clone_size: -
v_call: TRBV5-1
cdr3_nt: TGCGCCAGCAGGTTGGAGGGGGCGTCGAACACTGAAGCTTTCTTT
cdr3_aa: CASRLEGASNTEAFF

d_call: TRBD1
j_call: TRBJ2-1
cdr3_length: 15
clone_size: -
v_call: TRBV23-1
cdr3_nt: TGCGCCAGCAACCCCGGGACAGGCTTATACAATGAGCAGTTCTTC
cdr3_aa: CASNPGTGLYNEQFF

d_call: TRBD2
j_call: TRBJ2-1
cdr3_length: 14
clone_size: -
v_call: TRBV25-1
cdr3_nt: TGTGCCAGCAGTGAATCGGGACTAGCCTATGAGCAGTTCTTC
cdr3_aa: CASSESGLAYEQFF

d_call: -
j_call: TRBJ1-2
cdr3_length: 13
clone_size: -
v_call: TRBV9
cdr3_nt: TGTGCCAGCAGCGTAGTCCTAACCTGGGGCTACACCTTC
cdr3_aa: CASSVVLTWGYTF

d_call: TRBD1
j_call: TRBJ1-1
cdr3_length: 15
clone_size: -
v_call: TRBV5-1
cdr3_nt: TGCGCCAGCAGCTTAACAGGGGGCCTGGGCACTGAAGCTTTCTTT
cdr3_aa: CASSLTGGLGTEAFF

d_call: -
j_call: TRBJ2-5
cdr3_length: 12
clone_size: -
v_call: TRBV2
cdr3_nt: TGTGCCAGCTCGGTCCAAGTAGAGACCCAGTACTTC
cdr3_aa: CASSVQVETQYF

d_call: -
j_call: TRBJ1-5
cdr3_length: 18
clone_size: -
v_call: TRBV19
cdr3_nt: TGTGCCAGTAGTACGCGGGGGGCGTCAATAGATAGCAATCAGCCCCAGCATTTT
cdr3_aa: CASSTRGASIDSNQPQHF

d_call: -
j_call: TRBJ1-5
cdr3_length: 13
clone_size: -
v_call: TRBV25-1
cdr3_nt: TGTGCCAGCAGTGAATACGGGAATCAGCCCCAGCATTTT
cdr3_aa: CASSEYGNQPQHF

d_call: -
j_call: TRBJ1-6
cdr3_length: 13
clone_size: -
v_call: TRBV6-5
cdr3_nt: TGTGCCAGCAGCCTCGGGACAAATTCACCCCTCCACTTT
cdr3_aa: CASSLGTNSPLHF